The present TCR beta chain was sequenced within a study of cytomegalovirus exposure and HLA in healthy donors. Study-wide context: Most donors, about 82% of 350 to 450 genotyped, fell in the Caucasian-associated ancestry cluster.

In the PCR, 60 Vbeta and 13 Jbeta primers were used. Here immunoSEQ multiplex PCR was the method, and the copy in TCRdb shows in-frame clones only, minus some. Of 200,000 to 250,000 clones listed, 75% to 80% are singletons. As concerns this clone: Its target is unknown.

Whole-study findings and limits: The investigators catalogued 150 to 200 TCR beta chains as cytomegalovirus-associated. Later on, an analysis tied 18,000 or so TCR beta sequences to HLA alleles at 0.05 false discovery rate. Rarity held for most TCR sequences, but there were some public TCRs that occurred in many donors.

The CDR3 has 18 residues. V lost 3 bases to trimming and J lost 1 base, with 21 bases between them. Germline lookup yields CDR1 SEHNR and CDR2 FQNEAQ (reference sequence). Sequencing input: PBMCs. This sequence was found in a man aged 18-30 years in good health and CMV-seronegative. The rearrangement links TRBV7-9 to TRBJ1-1, with D perhaps TRBD1 (6 bases). The CDR3 coding sequence is TGTGCCAGCAGCTTCCAGTTTCTCCCGGGACAAGAGAACACTGAAGCTTTCTTT. Protein sequence: CASSFQFLPGQENTEAFF. Combining the CDR3 with reference TRBV7-9 and TRBJ1-1 gives the whole variable domain DTGVSQNPRHKITKRGQNVTFRCDPISEHNRLYWYRQTLGQGPEFLTYFQNEAQLEKSRLLSDRFSAERPKGSFSTLEIQRTEQGDSAMYLCASSFQFLPGQENTEAFFGQGTRLTVV.